Below are 2 T cell receptor beta chains sequenced from a single sample in a study of blood T cell repertoires in COVID-19. The repertoire was sequenced with immunoSEQ multiplex PCR; TCRdb's copy has only in-frame clones and lacks some. The table shows more than 150,000 clones, with more than 70% occurring only once. The sample comprised peripheral blood. The origin of the receptors is a man aged 45-65 years with active or convalescent COVID-19.

This chain links TRBV21-1 with TRBJ1-6; the table's D call TRBD1 went unverified against the DNA. TRBV21-1 is annotated as a pseudogene. The CDR3 consists of 15 residues. The CDR3 bases are TGTGCCAGCAGCTCGGGACAGGGGTTTCATTCACCCCTCCACTTT. Encoded protein: CASSSGQGFHSPLHF.

This sequence joins TRBV4-3 and TRBJ2-3; 10 bases match TRBD2. The length of the CDR3 is 15 residues. From germline, CDR1 is LGHNA and CDR2 YSLEER. V gave up 5 bases and J gave up 1 base; unmatched junction bases: 3. DNA of the CDR3: TGCGCCAGCAGCTTCGGGACTAGCGGCACAGATACGCAGTATTTT. Protein: CASSFGTSGTDTQYF.